This TCR beta chain was profiled in a study of response to subunit inactivated influenza vaccine. V lost 11 bases to trimming and J lost 4 bases, with 21 bases between them. Germline CDR1 is ENHRY and CDR2 is SYGVKD. This CDR3 has 14 residues. MiXCR, run by TCRdb on the RT-PCR reads, gives a single entry per CDR3 protein. This sample has some 550,000 distinct CDR3 sequences, with less than 25% found just once. In its sample, this clonotype was seen many times. The sample was also reused in another study, on T cells expressing NK-cell markers. From that paper: Making the TCR beta cDNA relied on 5'RACE template switching with UMIs.

The chain carries TRBV10-3 and TRBJ2-7; a possible D gene is TRBD2 (8 bases). The sample in question was CD4+ T cells sorted from PBMCs, obtained roughly 12 days after vaccination. This receptor was taken from a man aged 50 to 60 who received an inactivated influenza vaccine. The CDR3 protein is CAGAGTRGPYEQYF. CDR3 nucleotide sequence: TGTGCCGGGGCCGGGACTAGGGGGCCGTACGAGCAGTACTTC.